This T cell receptor beta chain was captured in a study of OX40 agonist ivuxolimab in advanced cancers. Broader study findings: Patients who responded partially at 0.1-3.0 mg/kg showed clonal expansion ranking among the lowest.

Notes on this clone: Its specificity is not known.

The data were produced by immunoSEQ multiplex PCR, yet TCRdb's version contains in-frame clones alone and is incomplete. This table has some 65,000 clones, about nine tenths appearing once. CDR1 and CDR2 from the germline V gene are SGHRS and YFSETQ. CDR3 length equals 16 residues. The V end was cut by 1 base, the J end by 6 bases, with 16 bases between. The genes are TRBV5-1 and TRBJ2-2; D may be TRBD2 (6 bases). The specimen comprised CD4+ or CD8+ T cells sorted from blood, sampled in a trial of the OX40 agonist ivuxolimab. This receptor was identified in an adult with an advanced solid tumor such as melanoma, head and neck, liver or kidney cancer. The CDR3 DNA is TGCGCCAGCAGCTTGTCCTCCGGGAGTTTGGCCGGGGAGCTGTTTTTT. Its protein product is CASSLSSGSLAGELFF.